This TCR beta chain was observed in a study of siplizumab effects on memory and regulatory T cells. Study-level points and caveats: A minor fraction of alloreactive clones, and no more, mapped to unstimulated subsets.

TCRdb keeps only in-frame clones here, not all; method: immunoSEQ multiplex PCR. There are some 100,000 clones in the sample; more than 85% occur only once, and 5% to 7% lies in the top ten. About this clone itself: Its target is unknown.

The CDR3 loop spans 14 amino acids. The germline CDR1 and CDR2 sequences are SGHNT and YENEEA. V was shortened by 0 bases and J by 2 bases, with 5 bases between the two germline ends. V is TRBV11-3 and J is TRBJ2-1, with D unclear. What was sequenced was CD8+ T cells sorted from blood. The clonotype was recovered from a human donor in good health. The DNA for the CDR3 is TGTGCCAGCAGCTTAGAGGATACCTACAATGAGCAGTTCTTC. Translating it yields CASSLEDTYNEQFF.